Each of the 27 T cell receptor beta chains below was sequenced from the same sample in a study of memory CD4+ T cells and cytomegalovirus serostatus. Only in-frame clones appear in the TCRdb table, and some are missing; sequencing was by immunoSEQ multiplex PCR. The sample contains about 39,000 clones, over 60% of which appear only once. Single viable CD3+CD4+CD8-CD45RO+ cells were sorted as the memory CD4+ T cells. Sequencing was carried out using memory CD4+ T cells from blood. The receptors were sampled from an adult in good health and CMV-seronegative.

The chain links TRBV11-1 to TRBJ1-1; D may be TRBD1 (5 bases). V lost 1 base to trimming and J lost 8 bases, with 20 bases between them. The length of the CDR3 is 16 residues. The V gene's germline CDR1 is SGHAT and CDR2 FQDESV (reference sequence). CDR3 sequence (DNA): TGTGCCAGCAGCTTAGAGGGGTCAACTACTCAGAGGGAAGCTTTCTTT. Translating gives CASSLEGSTTQREAFF.

This chain connects TRBV4-2 to TRBJ2-5; 9 bases line up with TRBD2. J gave up 5 bases and V 3 bases, and 4 bases lay outside the gene matches. The CDR3 consists of 14 residues. Per germline, CDR1 LGHNA and CDR2 YNFKEQ. The CDR3 here is CASSQAGGPETQYF. CDR3 nucleotides: TGTGCCAGCAGCCAGGCGGGGGGGCCTGAGACCCAGTACTTC.

The gene calls are TRBV5-4 and TRBJ2-7, with TRBD1 as a possible D gene (5 bases). The V and J ends lost 0 bases and 2 bases respectively, with 12 bases between them. CDR3 length: 15 residues. Germline CDR1 and CDR2: SGHNT and YYREEE (reference sequence). The CDR3 DNA is TGTGCCAGCAGCTTGGCCAGAGACAGCCCCTACGAGCAGTACTTC. This sequence encodes CASSLARDSPYEQYF.

The V and J genes are TRBV10-3 and TRBJ2-7, with D possibly TRBD2 on 6 matching bases. Germline lookup yields CDR1 ENHRY and CDR2 SYGVKD. This CDR3 contains 15 residues. V was clipped by 4 bases and J by 1 base, with 14 bases between them. CDR3 DNA: TGTGCCATCAGTGCCTCCGGGGGAGAGTCCTACGAGCAGTACTTC. Its translation: CAISASGGESYEQYF.

The chain links TRBV7-2 to TRBJ2-7; 8 bases align to TRBD2. V was clipped by 7 bases and J by 0 bases; unmatched bases: 8. The length of the CDR3 is 15 residues. Germline CDR1 and CDR2: SGHTA and FQGNSA. The CDR3 region has the DNA TGTGCCAGCACCGTCAACGGGGGGGACTCCTACGAGCAGTACTTC. Translated, it gives CASTVNGGDSYEQYF.

This chain joins TRBV5-1 and TRBJ2-7, with D uncertain. Germline CDR1 is SGHRS and CDR2 is YFSETQ. Trimming cost V 0 bases and J 6 bases, with 4 bases left between them. CDR3 length: 11 residues. The DNA of the CDR3 is TGCGCCAGCAGCTTGGAGAGCGAGCAGTACTTC. Protein sequence: CASSLESEQYF.

This chain connects TRBV6-5 to TRBJ1-6; the match to TRBD1 covers 8 bases. CDR3 length: 14 residues. V dropped 2 bases and J dropped 14; count of bases not matched to a gene: 8. Germline CDR1 and CDR2: MNHEY and SVGAGI. The CDR3 DNA reads as TGTGCCAGCAGTTACAAGGACAGGGTTTCGACCCTCCACTTT. It specifies CASSYKDRVSTLHF.

In DNA, the CDR3 is TGTGCCAGCTCACAGGACAGGAACTATGGCTACACCTTC. This gives the protein CASSQDRNYGYTF. This rearrangement joins TRBV18 to TRBJ1-2; 7 bases map to TRBD1. J gave up 2 bases and V 4 bases, and 1 base lay outside the gene matches. Germline V gene lookup returns CDR1 KGHSH and CDR2 LQKENI. The CDR3 consists of 13 residues.

The chain uses TRBV5-4 and TRBJ1-2; possibly TRBD1 for D (6 bases). Germline-derived CDR1 and CDR2 are SGHNT and YYREEE (reference sequence). CDR3 length equals 14 residues. Trimming took off 2 bases at V and 2 bases at J, with 10 bases between the two ends. CDR3 in amino acids: CASSFYTGNYGYTF. The DNA for the CDR3 is TGTGCCAGCAGCTTCTACACAGGGAACTATGGCTACACCTTC.

V and J are TRBV4-2 and TRBJ2-3; D might be TRBD2 (5 bases). The germline V gene encodes CDR1 LGHNA and CDR2 YNFKEQ. The CDR3 has 17 amino acids. Trimming shortened V by 3 bases and J by 3 bases, and 19 bases separated the two germline ends. This CDR3 reads CASSQGTTGSGTDTQYF. CDR3 DNA sequence: TGTGCCAGCAGCCAGGGCACGACGGGGAGTGGAACAGATACGCAGTATTTT.

This rearrangement joins TRBV6-6 to TRBJ2-2; 12 nucleotides line up with TRBD2. Trimming removed 6 bases from V and 1 base from J; junction bases left unmatched: 3. Germline values: CDR1 MNHNY, CDR2 SVGAGI (reference sequence). The CDR3 runs to 16 residues. The DNA of the CDR3 is TGTGCCAGCAGACGACTAGCGGGGGTGAACACCGGGGAGCTGTTTTTT. This gives the protein CASRRLAGVNTGELFF.

V is TRBV21-1 and J is TRBJ2-1. TRBV21-1 is a pseudogene locus. This CDR3 has 15 residues. The CDR3 bases are TGTGCCAGCAGCAAAGGTCAGGAACGGGACAATGAGCAGTTCTTC. It encodes CASSKGQERDNEQFF.

The chain has TRBV27 and TRBJ1-2; 7 bases agree with TRBD1. Looked up from germline, CDR1 is MNHEY and CDR2 is SMNVEV (reference sequence). The CDR3 is 16 amino acids. V gave up 6 bases and J gave up 4 bases; unmatched junction bases: 14. The CDR3 DNA is TGTGCCAGCAGGCAGACCCGGGACAGCTTCTCCTATGGCTACACCTTC. Translated, it gives CASRQTRDSFSYGYTF.

The genes are TRBV5-1 and TRBJ1-3, with 11 positions matching TRBD1. The germline V gene encodes CDR1 SGHRS and CDR2 YFSETQ. The ends lost 3 bases at V and 9 bases at J; junction bases unmatched: 11. The CDR3 consists of 16 residues. In DNA, the CDR3 is TGCGCCAGCAGCTCTAACCTCGGACAGGGGGCCGGCACCATATATTTT. Translating gives CASSSNLGQGAGTIYF.

The chain couples TRBV7-6 to TRBJ2-2; 7 positions match TRBD1. Germline CDR1 and CDR2: SGHVS and FNYEAQ. Trimming at V came to 7 bases and at J to 5 bases, leaving 7 bases not matched to a gene. The CDR3 is 14 amino acids. The CDR3 here is CASTGTARTGELFF. CDR3 bases: TGTGCCAGCACTGGGACAGCGAGAACCGGGGAGCTGTTTTTT.

V and J are TRBV7-2 and TRBJ2-3; TRBD2 matches 13 bases. Germline loops: CDR1 SGHTA, CDR2 FQGNSA. The CDR3 runs 16 residues. Germline trimming cut 4 bases from V and 3 bases from J; bases unmatched to any gene: 4. CDR3: CASSSGTSGVTDTQYF. CDR3 nucleotide sequence: TGTGCCAGCAGCTCTGGGACTAGCGGGGTGACAGATACGCAGTATTTT.

The rearrangement links TRBV29-1 to TRBJ1-2; no reliable D call. Germline V gives CDR1 SQVTM, CDR2 ANQGSEA. With 3 bases removed from V and 2 bases from J, the gap between germline ends came to 7 bases. There are 12 residues in the CDR3. As DNA, the CDR3 is TGCAGCGTTGACAGAGCAAACTATGGCTACACCTTC. Translated: CSVDRANYGYTF.

The genes are TRBV7-2 and TRBJ1-5; tentatively, D is TRBD1 (5 bases). Trimming removed 5 bases from V and 3 bases from J, with 14 bases in between. From germline, CDR1 is SGHTA and CDR2 FQGNSA. CDR3 size: 15 residues. This CDR3 is CASSLRWGVNQPQHF. DNA for the CDR3: TGTGCCAGCAGCCTCCGGTGGGGGGTCAATCAGCCCCAGCATTTT.

The rearrangement uses TRBV19 and TRBJ2-5, with TRBD2 matching 10 bases. Germline values: CDR1 LNHDA, CDR2 SQIVND (reference sequence). With 3 bases clipped from V and 5 bases from J, the junction kept 9 bases outside the gene matches. The CDR3 has 16 amino acids. CDR3 sequence: CASSMESGGARETQYF. CDR3 nucleotide sequence: TGTGCCAGTAGTATGGAAAGCGGGGGGGCCAGGGAGACCCAGTACTTC.

This clone was counted between two and nine times. The chain joins TRBV5-4 to TRBJ2-2, with D possibly being TRBD2 (6 bases). Germline CDR1 and CDR2: SGHNT and YYREEE (reference sequence). Trimming cost V 2 bases and J 5 bases, with 19 bases left between them. The CDR3 loop spans 17 amino acids. The CDR3 loop is CASSLNRGVAGTGELFF. CDR3 coding DNA: TGTGCCAGCAGCTTAAATCGGGGTGTTGCGGGGACCGGGGAGCTGTTTTTT.

Worth noting for this clone: The junction shows a germline mismatch at one end, possibly a read error. This chain uses TRBV6-6 with TRBJ1-3; possibly TRBD1 for D (5 bases). Germline V gene lookup returns CDR1 MNHNY and CDR2 SVGAGI (reference sequence). This CDR3 is 16 amino acids long. The CDR3 is CASSDSDRQARNTIYF. The CDR3 bases are TGTGCCAGCAGTGACTCCGACAGACAAGCAAGAAACACCATATATTTT.

V is TRBV7-2 and J is TRBJ1-6, with D tentatively TRBD1 (5 bases). Trimming pared 5 bases from V and 7 bases from J, leaving 24 bases between. The germline V gene has CDR1 SGHTA and CDR2 FQGNSA. The CDR3 length is 18 residues. CDR3 in DNA: TGTGCCAGCAGCGTACCCCTAGGCGGGGGGGAATTAAATTCACCCCTCCACTTT. It is translated as CASSVPLGGGELNSPLHF.

This clone was detected a few times. This chain uses TRBV7-2 with TRBJ1-1, with 10 nucleotides matching TRBD1. CDR1 and CDR2 from the germline V gene are SGHTA and FQGNSA. V trimming: 1 base; J trimming: 8 bases; junction bases outside the gene matches: 4. The CDR3 is made up of 14 amino acids. The CDR3 DNA reads TGTGCCAGCAGCTTAGGGGGACAGGGGCTCGAAGCTTTCTTT. Its translation is CASSLGGQGLEAFF.

V is TRBV5-1 and J is TRBJ2-3; no definite D call. This CDR3 is 12 amino acids long. The V end lost 0 bases, the J end lost 4 bases, and 3 bases lay between the germline ends. Looked up from germline, CDR1 is SGHRS and CDR2 is YFSETQ. CDR3 amino acids: CASSLGSDTQYF. CDR3 DNA sequence: TGCGCCAGCAGCTTGGGATCAGATACGCAGTATTTT.

This clone was seen a few times. The genes are TRBV7-8 and TRBJ2-1, with TRBD2 as a possible D gene (5 bases). Germline lookup yields CDR1 SGHVS and CDR2 FQNEAQ. The CDR3 contains 16 residues. V was cut by 2 bases and J by 3 bases, with 14 bases left in between. In DNA form, the CDR3 reads TGTGCCAGCAGCTTATTCGAGGGCTTGATCTACAATGAGCAGTTCTTC. Translated, it gives CASSLFEGLIYNEQFF.

The chain couples TRBV30 to TRBJ2-1; 8 bases agree with TRBD2. CDR1 and CDR2 from the germline V gene are GTSNPN and SVGIG (reference sequence). This CDR3 spans 14 amino acids. V lost 3 bases, J lost 6 bases, and 7 bases stayed unmatched. CDR3 nucleotides: TGTGCCTGGAGACCCGGACTAGCCCGCAATGAGCAGTTCTTC. Translated, it gives CAWRPGLARNEQFF.

The V call is TRBV5-6, the J call TRBJ2-6; no clear D. The CDR3 has 17 amino acids. CDR1 SGHDT and CDR2 YYEEEE come from the germline V gene. Trimming took 4 bases from V and 1 from J, leaving 15 bases between them. CDR3 loop: CASSRDSIRSGANVLTF. DNA for the CDR3: TGTGCCAGCAGCCGAGACTCAATACGGTCTGGGGCCAACGTCCTGACTTTC.